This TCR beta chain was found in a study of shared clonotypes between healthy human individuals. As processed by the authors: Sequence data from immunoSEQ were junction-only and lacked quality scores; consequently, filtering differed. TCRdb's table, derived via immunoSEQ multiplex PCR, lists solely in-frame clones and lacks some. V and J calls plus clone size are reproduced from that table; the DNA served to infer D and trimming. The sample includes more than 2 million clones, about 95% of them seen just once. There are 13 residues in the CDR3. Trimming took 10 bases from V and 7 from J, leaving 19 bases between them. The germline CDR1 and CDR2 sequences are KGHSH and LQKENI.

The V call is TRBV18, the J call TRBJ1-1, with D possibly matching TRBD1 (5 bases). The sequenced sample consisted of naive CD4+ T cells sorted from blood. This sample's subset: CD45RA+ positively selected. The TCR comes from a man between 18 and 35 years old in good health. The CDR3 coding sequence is TGTGCCACCACCGCCCCCGGGGGGGGTGAAGCTTTCTTT. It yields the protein CATTAPGGGEAFF.